The next 32 T cell receptor beta chains were all read from a single sample in a study of T cell changes during pregnancy in multiple sclerosis. Data came from immunoSEQ multiplex PCR; TCRdb stores just in-frame clones and leaves some out. The data hold under 130,000 clones, with roughly 93% observed a single time. Here the sequenced sample was peripheral blood, taken after pregnancy. The receptors derive from a female donor with multiple sclerosis, enrolled in a pregnancy study.

The chain is built from TRBV5-1 and TRBJ2-5; D might be TRBD1 (5 bases). This CDR3 is built from 14 residues. Looked up from germline, CDR1 is SGHRS and CDR2 is YFSETQ. The ends were cut back, 2 bases at V and 5 bases at J, with 13 bases in the middle. CDR3 sequence: CASSLQRNRETQYF. The CDR3 DNA follows: TGCGCCAGCAGCTTACAGAGGAACAGGGAGACCCAGTACTTC.

The rearrangement links TRBV5-1 to TRBJ2-7, with TRBD1 matching 9 bases. Unmatched junction bases numbered 4, after V lost 2 bases and J lost 7 bases. CDR1 SGHRS and CDR2 YFSETQ come from the germline V gene. The CDR3 has 13 amino acids. The CDR3 region has the DNA TGCGCCAGCAGCTTCGGGACAGGGAGAGAGCAGTACTTC. Its protein is CASSFGTGREQYF.

The chain links TRBV18 to TRBJ1-5; tentative D call: TRBD1 (5 bases). CDR3 length equals 13 residues. V was cut by 6 bases and J by 5 bases, with 11 bases left in between. Germline V gene lookup returns CDR1 KGHSH and CDR2 LQKENI. CDR3 in amino acids: CASSQGGDQPQHF. The DNA of the CDR3 is TGTGCCAGCTCCCAGGGAGGGGATCAGCCCCAGCATTTT.

This clone was observed once. The V and J genes are TRBV27 and TRBJ1-1; possibly TRBD1 for D (5 bases). This CDR3 contains 14 residues. Germline V CDR1 and CDR2: MNHEY, SMNVEV (reference sequence). The ends were cut back, 6 bases at V and 0 bases at J, with 11 bases in the middle. The DNA of the CDR3 is TGTGCCAGCAGCCGGGGACTTCTGAACACTGAAGCTTTCTTT. This encodes CASSRGLLNTEAFF.

The chain combines TRBV6-5 with TRBJ2-5; D may be TRBD1 (7 bases). This CDR3 is 14 amino acids long. The ends were cut back, 6 bases at V and 5 bases at J, with 16 bases in the middle. Germline V gives CDR1 MNHEY, CDR2 SVGAGI. The CDR3 DNA reads as TGTGCCAGCAGGCCGCAGGGGGGAAGGGAGACCCAGTACTTC. It yields the protein CASRPQGGRETQYF.

The chain links TRBV18 to TRBJ1-3, with no clear D. The CDR3 totals 13 residues. CDR1 KGHSH and CDR2 LQKENI come from the germline V gene. V lost 8 bases and J 3 bases, leaving 11 bases between the germline ends. CDR3 amino acids: CASLSSSGNTIYF. CDR3 coding DNA: TGTGCCAGCCTAAGCTCAAGTGGAAACACCATATATTTT.

The chain links TRBV9 to TRBJ2-1, with a possible D match to TRBD1 (5 bases). Germline V lookup: CDR1 SGDLS, CDR2 YYNGEE. V was cut by 0 bases and J by 3 bases, with 10 bases left in between. CDR3 length: 15 amino acids. The CDR3: CASSVAAGFYNEQFF. CDR3 nucleotides: TGTGCCAGCAGCGTAGCGGCAGGGTTCTACAATGAGCAGTTCTTC.

The genes are TRBV5-6 and TRBJ1-2, with D unresolved. This CDR3 spans 14 amino acids. Trimming removed 6 bases at V and 2 bases at J, with 14 bases between. CDR1 is SGHDT, CDR2 YYEEEE, per germline. The DNA of the CDR3 is TGTGCCAGCACGTCAGGTCCACTGAACTATGGCTACACCTTC. Translated, it gives CASTSGPLNYGYTF.

The chain couples TRBV7-3 to TRBJ2-2, with 7 positions matching TRBD1. The CDR3 totals 13 residues. V shed 4 bases and J 8 bases; nucleotides not matched to a gene: 4. The V gene's germline CDR1 is SGHTA and CDR2 FQGTGA. CDR3 bases: TGTGCCAGCAGCTCCACAGGGGATGGGGAGCTGTTTTTT. Protein product: CASSSTGDGELFF.

Here the CDR3 reads CASSRLRLSGNNEQFF. DNA for the CDR3: TGTGCCAGCAGCCGCCTCCGCTTATCGGGTAACAATGAGCAGTTCTTC. The J gene is TRBJ2-1, the V gene TRBV28; D remains ambiguous. V gave up 6 bases and J gave up 5 bases, with 20 bases separating them. Germline-derived CDR1 and CDR2 are MDHEN and SYDVKM. The CDR3 runs to 16 residues.

This chain joins TRBV13 and TRBJ2-7; 11 bases fit TRBD2. Germline V CDR1 and CDR2: PRHDT, FYEKMQ (reference sequence). The CDR3 runs to 15 residues. Losses at the gene ends were 1 base for V and 5 bases for J; bases not matched to a gene: 4. The CDR3 here is CASSLDSGRVHEQYF. In DNA, the CDR3 is TGTGCCAGCAGCTTAGATAGCGGGAGGGTACACGAGCAGTACTTC.

The V gene is TRBV27, the J gene TRBJ1-5; D may be TRBD1 (6 bases). The CDR3 runs 15 residues. CDR1 MNHEY and CDR2 SMNVEV come from the germline V gene (reference sequence). The V gene lost 5 bases and the J gene lost 3 bases, with 14 bases spanning the gap. The CDR3: CASSIYRADNQPQHF. CDR3 bases: TGTGCCAGCAGTATTTACAGGGCCGACAATCAGCCCCAGCATTTT.

In its sample, this clone is medium-sized. V gene TRBV27 combines with J gene TRBJ1-1; TRBD1 aligns across 8 bases. V lost 2 bases and J lost 1; bases outside the gene matches: 0. Germline V gene lookup returns CDR1 MNHEY and CDR2 SMNVEV (reference sequence). CDR3 size: 14 residues. As DNA, the CDR3 is TGTGCCAGCAGTTTACAGGGGGCGAACACTGAAGCTTTCTTT. Translating gives CASSLQGANTEAFF.

The gene calls are TRBV29-1 and TRBJ2-1; the D gene is possibly TRBD2 (5 bases). This CDR3 region has 14 residues. The germline V gene has CDR1 SQVTM and CDR2 ANQGSEA. The V end lost 2 bases, the J end lost 2 bases, and 10 bases lay between the germline ends. The CDR3 region is CSVEQLVAYNEQFF. The CDR3, as DNA: TGCAGCGTTGAACAACTAGTAGCCTACAATGAGCAGTTCTTC.

The gene calls are TRBV7-9 and TRBJ2-3; D perhaps matches TRBD1 (6 bases). The CDR3 has 15 residues. CDR1 and CDR2 (germline): SEHNR, FQNEAQ (reference sequence). V lost 1 base and J 2 bases, leaving 10 bases between the germline ends. CDR3 nucleotides: TGTGCCAGCAGCTTAGAGGGGGACACCACAGATACGCAGTATTTT. It codes for CASSLEGDTTDTQYF.

The chain is built from TRBV29-1 and TRBJ1-1; 9 bases are a match to TRBD1. The CDR3 contains 15 residues. The germline V gene has CDR1 SQVTM and CDR2 ANQGSEA. V gave up 7 bases and J gave up 4 bases; unmatched junction bases: 13. The CDR3 DNA reads as TGCAGCGCCCGAGGTAGGGACAGGGTGGTCACTGAAGCTTTCTTT. Its protein is CSARGRDRVVTEAFF.

This chain uses TRBV2 with TRBJ1-2, with D unresolved. The ends were cut back, 5 bases at V and 3 bases at J, with 13 bases in the middle. Germline V lookup: CDR1 SNHLY, CDR2 FYNNEI. The CDR3 has 14 residues. The CDR3 region is CASSSYREDYGYTF. The CDR3 DNA reads TGTGCCAGCAGTTCCTATCGGGAGGACTATGGCTACACCTTC.

The chain is built from TRBV7-9 and TRBJ1-5, with D possibly TRBD1 on 6 matching bases. V lost 1 base and J lost 4, with 11 bases in between. This CDR3 is built from 15 residues. Germline CDR1 SEHNR, CDR2 FQNEAQ (reference sequence). In nucleotides, the CDR3 is TGTGCCAGCAGCTTAGGGGGGGGGCCGAATCAGCCCCAGCATTTT. As protein: CASSLGGGPNQPQHF.

In DNA form, the CDR3 reads TGCAGCTCTATTGTTGGACGGGGCACTGAAGCTTTCTTT. This codes for CSSIVGRGTEAFF. The gene calls are TRBV29-1 and TRBJ1-1; no firm D call. The germline gives CDR1 SQVTM, CDR2 ANQGSEA. The CDR3 is 13 amino acids. Trimming shortened V by 8 bases and J by 4 bases, and 17 bases separated the two germline ends. The full variable domain, completed using reference TRBV29-1 and TRBJ1-1, is SAVISQKPSRDICQRGTSLTIQCQVDSQVTMMFWYRQQPGQSLTLIATANQGSEATYESGFVIDKFPISRPNLTFSTLTVSNMSPEDSSIYLCSSIVGRGTEAFFGQGTRLTVV.

The gene calls are TRBV21-1 and TRBJ1-3; the table calls TRBD1, which could not be checked here. TRBV21-1 is a known pseudogene. CDR3 size: 15 residues. CDR3 protein: CASSARTGGGNTIYF. CDR3 bases: TGTGCCAGCAGCGCACGGACAGGGGGTGGAAACACCATATATTTT.

The chain combines TRBV6-5 with TRBJ1-2; 7 bases map to TRBD1. Germline loops: CDR1 MNHEY, CDR2 SVGAGI. The V gene end was trimmed by 3 bases and the J gene end by 8 bases; junction bases not matched to a gene: 9. The CDR3 runs to 14 residues. The CDR3 reads CASSYSTGPGGYTF. As DNA, the CDR3 is TGTGCCAGCAGTTATTCGACAGGGCCGGGCGGCTACACCTTC.

The chain carries TRBV7-5 and TRBJ2-3; TRBD2 is the table's D call, not checked against the DNA. TRBV7-5 represents a pseudogene. The CDR3 is 14 residues long. The CDR3 spells CVRSFRGCSDTQYF. In DNA form, the CDR3 reads TGTGTCAGAAGCTTTCGGGGGTGTTCAGATACGCAGTATTTT.

The genes are TRBV6-5 and TRBJ2-7; possible D gene TRBD2, 5 bases. This CDR3 has 15 amino acids. The germline gives CDR1 MNHEY, CDR2 SVGAGI. Deletions cut 11 bases from V and 0 bases from J, with 20 bases between. The CDR3 loop reads CAGTNYLGSSYEQYF. In nucleotides, the CDR3 is TGTGCCGGCACCAATTACTTGGGGAGCTCCTACGAGCAGTACTTC.

V is TRBV19 and J is TRBJ2-3; the D gene is possibly TRBD2 (5 bases). CDR1 is LNHDA and CDR2 is SQIVND in the germline V gene (reference sequence). This CDR3 contains 14 residues. Trimming pared 3 bases from V and 5 bases from J, leaving 12 bases between. The DNA of the CDR3 is TGTGCCAGTAGTATGAACCGGGATCTAGATACGCAGTATTTT. Translated, it gives CASSMNRDLDTQYF. Based on the CDR3 plus reference TRBV19 and TRBJ2-3, the full variable domain is DGGITQSPKYLFRKEGQNVTLSCEQNLNHDAMYWYRQDPGQGLRLIYYSQIVNDFQKGDIAEGYSVSREKKESFPLTVTSAQKNPTAFYLCASSMNRDLDTQYFGPGTRLTVL.

A remark on this clone: A read error may produce the germline difference seen at one junction end. V and J are TRBV19 and TRBJ2-7; perhaps TRBD1 as D (5 bases). The CDR3 consists of 15 residues. CDR1 is LNHDA and CDR2 is SQIVND in the germline V gene (reference sequence). The DNA for the CDR3 is TGTGCCAGTAGCATAGACAGAACCCTCTCCTACGAGCAGTACTTC. As protein: CASSIDRTLSYEQYF.

There are a few counts of this clone. This rearrangement joins TRBV2 to TRBJ2-7; 7 bases line up with TRBD1. The CDR3 has 12 amino acids. The V gene's germline CDR1 is SNHLY and CDR2 FYNNEI. V gave up 6 bases and J gave up 6 bases; unmatched junction bases: 5. CDR3 sequence (DNA): TGTGCCAGCAGGATCAAGGGGGCCGAGCAGTACTTC. Residues: CASRIKGAEQYF.

This clone has just one count. The V gene is TRBV27, the J gene TRBJ2-1, with 12 bases fitting TRBD2. CDR1 MNHEY and CDR2 SMNVEV come from the germline V gene (reference sequence). CDR3 length: 16 residues. J lost 4 bases, V lost 5 bases, and 6 bases had no gene match. CDR3 loop: CASSPGLAGMYNEQFF. The CDR3, as DNA: TGTGCCAGCAGTCCCGGACTAGCGGGAATGTACAATGAGCAGTTCTTC.

This rearrangement joins TRBV27 to TRBJ1-1; 8 nucleotides agree with TRBD1. The ends lost 6 bases at V and 4 bases at J; junction bases unmatched: 7. The CDR3 spans 14 residues. Germline values: CDR1 MNHEY, CDR2 SMNVEV (reference sequence). The CDR3 reads CASSYSTGATEAFF. The CDR3 region has the DNA TGTGCCAGCAGCTACTCGACAGGGGCCACTGAAGCTTTCTTT.

The chain carries TRBV7-2 and TRBJ1-3, with 7 bases fitting TRBD1. The V gene's germline CDR1 is SGHTA and CDR2 FQGNSA. The CDR3 loop spans 16 amino acids. V was clipped by 2 bases and J by 0 bases; unmatched bases: 4. CDR3 in amino acids: CASSLWDSRSGNTIYF. Here the CDR3 DNA reads TGTGCCAGCAGCTTATGGGACAGCCGCTCTGGAAACACCATATATTTT.

This clone appeared once. The chain combines TRBV23-1 with TRBJ1-1; D remains unclear. TRBV23-1 carries the ORF label, with uncertain function. CDR3 length: 13 amino acids. V gave up 3 bases and J gave up 5 bases, with 10 bases separating them. The chain's CDR3 is CASSHAGYTEAFF. The CDR3 DNA follows: TGCGCCAGCAGTCATGCGGGGTATACTGAAGCTTTCTTT.

The rearrangement joins TRBV28 to TRBJ1-2; 10 positions match TRBD1. The ends lost 6 bases at V and 4 bases at J; junction bases unmatched: 11. The CDR3 loop spans 16 amino acids. From germline, CDR1 is MDHEN and CDR2 SYDVKM. CDR3 amino acids: CASSHGTGATIYGYTF. The CDR3 DNA follows: TGTGCCAGCAGCCACGGGACAGGGGCTACCATCTATGGCTACACCTTC.

The chain's CDR3 is CASSVTGAGGQPQHF. For the CDR3, the DNA is TGTGCCAGCAGCGTTACAGGGGCCGGGGGACAGCCCCAGCATTTT. The chain couples TRBV9 to TRBJ1-5; 7 bases agree with TRBD1. J was trimmed by 7 bases and V by 2 bases; bases with no gene match: 9. Germline loops: CDR1 SGDLS, CDR2 YYNGEE. CDR3 length: 15 residues.